Listed here is a single TCR beta chain. V gave up 0 bases and J gave up 2 bases, with 5 bases separating them. The CDR3 is 13 residues long. The germline gives CDR1 MNHNY, CDR2 SVGAGI (reference sequence). These data originate in a study of beta chain features in type 1 diabetes. What was sequenced were expressed TCRB transcripts, since all of the isolated RNA had been reverse transcribed. Assay used: immunoSEQ multiplex PCR; TCRdb lists only in-frame clones, some missing. This sample has 430,000 or so clones, with 10% to 12% found just once. Source material: naive CD4+ T cells from blood. The genes are TRBV6-6 and TRBJ2-7; D is undetermined. This TCR was sampled from a woman aged 18-29 years in good health. This CDR3 is CASSYSRTYEQYF. The CDR3 nucleotides read TGTGCCAGCAGTTACTCAAGGACCTACGAGCAGTACTTC.